This T cell receptor beta chain was sequenced for a study of control samples from healthy donors and cancer patients. The table came from immunoSEQ multiplex PCR; TCRdb's copy has only in-frame clones and leaves some out. The sample yields fewer than 90,000 clones, around 87% seen once. The CDR3 is 14 amino acids. Germline V gives CDR1 SGHVS, CDR2 FQNEAQ. V gave up 2 bases and J gave up 6 bases, with 13 bases separating them. Sequencing used blood. The TCR originated in a man aged 50-59 years in good health. This chain uses TRBV7-8 with TRBJ1-2, with D possibly TRBD1 on 5 matching bases. CDR3 bases: TGTGCCAGCAGCTTATGGGGGAGGGAAGATGGCTACACCTTC. Its protein product is CASSLWGREDGYTF. Using reference TRBV7-8 and TRBJ1-2 for the parts outside the CDR3, the full variable domain is GAGVSQSPRYKVAKRGQDVALRCDPISGHVSLFWYQQALGQGPEFLTYFQNEAQLDKSGLPSDRFFAERPEGSVSTLKIQRTQQEDSAVYLCASSLWGREDGYTFGSGTRLTVV.